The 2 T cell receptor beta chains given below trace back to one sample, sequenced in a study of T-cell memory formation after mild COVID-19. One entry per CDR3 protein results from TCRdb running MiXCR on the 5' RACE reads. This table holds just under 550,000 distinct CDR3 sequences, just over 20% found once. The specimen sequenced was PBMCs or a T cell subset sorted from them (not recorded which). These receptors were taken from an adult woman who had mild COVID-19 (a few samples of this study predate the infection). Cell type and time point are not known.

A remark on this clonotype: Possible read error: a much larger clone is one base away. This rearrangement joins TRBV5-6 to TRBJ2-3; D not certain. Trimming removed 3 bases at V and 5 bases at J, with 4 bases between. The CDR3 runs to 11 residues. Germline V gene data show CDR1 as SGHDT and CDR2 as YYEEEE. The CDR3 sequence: CASSSQDTQYF. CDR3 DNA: TGTGCCAGCAGCTCCCAAGATACGCAGTATTTT.

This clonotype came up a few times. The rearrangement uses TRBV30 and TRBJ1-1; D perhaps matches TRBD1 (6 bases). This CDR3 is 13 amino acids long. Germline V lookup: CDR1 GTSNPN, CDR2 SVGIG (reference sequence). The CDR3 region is CGGFRQVGLEAFF. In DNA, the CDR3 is TGTGGCGGATTCCGACAGGTTGGGCTTGAAGCTTTCTTT.